This T cell receptor beta chain stems from a study of blood T cells in healthy people across ages. On the study more broadly: Template-switching capture recovered about one barcoded beta molecule per two T cells.

This CDR3 has 16 residues. CDR1 is SQVTM, CDR2 ANQGSEA, per germline. Next came a second PCR, run for roughly 6 to 11 cycles, which used a sample-barcoded 5' primer along with a J-beta primer mix. MiXCR was run by TCRdb on the 5' RACE reads, yielding one entry per CDR3 protein. The sample carries approximately 780,000 distinct CDR3 sequences, around 24% recorded once. The table lists this clonotype with a few counts. This sample was shared with a second study, whose subject was T cells of mothers and their children.

Sequenced input: blood. This rearrangement joins TRBV29-1 to TRBJ2-5; possible D gene TRBD2, 6 bases. The J call may be mistaken, given a closer DNA end match to TRBJ2-1. The sequence was obtained from a boy aged 5-17 years in good health. CDR3 region: CSVPDPLAPTSNEQFF. CDR3 DNA sequence: TGCAGCGTCCCCGACCCTCTAGCGCCGACGTCCAATGAGCAGTTCTTC.